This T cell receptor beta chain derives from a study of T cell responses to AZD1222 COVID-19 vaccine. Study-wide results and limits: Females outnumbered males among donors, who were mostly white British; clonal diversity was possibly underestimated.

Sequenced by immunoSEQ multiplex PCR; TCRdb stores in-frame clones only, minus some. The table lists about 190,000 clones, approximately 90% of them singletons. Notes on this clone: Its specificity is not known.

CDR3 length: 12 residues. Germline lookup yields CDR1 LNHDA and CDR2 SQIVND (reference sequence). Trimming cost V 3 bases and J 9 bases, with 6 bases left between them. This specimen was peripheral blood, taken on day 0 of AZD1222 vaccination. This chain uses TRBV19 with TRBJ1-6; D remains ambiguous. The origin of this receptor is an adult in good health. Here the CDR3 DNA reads TGTGCCAGTAGTATTACTGGTTCACCCCTCCACTTT. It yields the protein CASSITGSPLHF.